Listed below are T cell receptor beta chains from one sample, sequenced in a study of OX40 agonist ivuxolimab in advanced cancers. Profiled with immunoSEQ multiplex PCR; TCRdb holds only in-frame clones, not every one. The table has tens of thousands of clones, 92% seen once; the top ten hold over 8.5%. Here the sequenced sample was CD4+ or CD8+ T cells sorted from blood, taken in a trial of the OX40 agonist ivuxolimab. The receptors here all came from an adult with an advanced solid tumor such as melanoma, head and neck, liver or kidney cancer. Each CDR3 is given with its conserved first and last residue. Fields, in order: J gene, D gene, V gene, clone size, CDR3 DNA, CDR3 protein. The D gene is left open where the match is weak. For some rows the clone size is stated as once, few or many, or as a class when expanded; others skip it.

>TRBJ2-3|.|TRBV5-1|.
TGCGCCAGCAGGGGGTTCAGCACAGATACGCAGTATTTT
CASRGFSTDTQYF
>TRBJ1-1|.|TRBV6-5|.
TGTGCCAGCAGTTACTCGGGGCAGGGTGGGACTGAAGCTTTCTTT
CASSYSGQGGTEAFF
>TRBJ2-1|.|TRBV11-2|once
TGTGCCAGCAGCTTAGGCTTTGGGGCCCGGGAGTTCTTC
CASSLGFGAREFF
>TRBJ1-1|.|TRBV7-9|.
TGTGCCAGCAGCTTAGCGTCGGGGGGGCGGACTGAAGCTTTCTTT
CASSLASGGRTEAFF
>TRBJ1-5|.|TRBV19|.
TGTGCCAGTAGTATAGGGTACAATCAGCCCCAGCATTTT
CASSIGYNQPQHF
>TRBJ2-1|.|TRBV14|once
TGTGCCAGCAGCATACTAGGTTACACGTACAATGAGCAGTTCTTC
CASSILGYTYNEQFF
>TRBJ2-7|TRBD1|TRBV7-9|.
TGTGCCAGCAGCGGCCGGGACAGGGCTTACGAGCAGTACTTC
CASSGRDRAYEQYF
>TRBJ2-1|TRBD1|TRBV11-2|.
TGTGCCGGTCGGGAACAGGGGCCTTCGAACAATGAGCAGTTCTTC
CAGREQGPSNNEQFF
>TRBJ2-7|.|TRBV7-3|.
TGTGCCAGCAGCTCCCAACAGGGCGACGAGCAGTACTTC
CASSSQQGDEQYF
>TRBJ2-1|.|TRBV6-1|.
TGTGCCAGCAGTGACGGCACGAGCTCCTACAATGAGCAGTTCTTC
CASSDGTSSYNEQFF
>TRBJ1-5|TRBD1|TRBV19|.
TGTGCCAGAGGACAGGGGAATCAGCCCCAGCATTTT
CARGQGNQPQHF
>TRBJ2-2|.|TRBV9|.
TGTGCCAGCAGCGTACTCCTAGTGAACACCGGGGAGCTGTTTTTT
CASSVLLVNTGELFF
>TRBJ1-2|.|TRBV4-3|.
TGCGCCAGCAGCCAAGATCAGGAGGAGGGCTATGGCTACACCTTC
CASSQDQEEGYGYTF
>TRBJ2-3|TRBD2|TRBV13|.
TGTGCCAGCAGCACCCCGGGGTTAGCGGGGGGCCGTCGGAGAGATACGCAGTATTTT
CASSTPGLAGGRRRDTQYF
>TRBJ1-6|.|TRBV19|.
TGTGCCAGTATGGGTAATTCACCCCTCCACTTT
CASMGNSPLHF
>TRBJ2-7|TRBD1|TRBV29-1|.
TGCAGCGCCATGGACAGGTCCTACGAGCAGTACTTC
CSAMDRSYEQYF
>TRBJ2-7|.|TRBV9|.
TGTGCCAGCAGCGCAGACGGGGGCCACTACGAGCAGTACTTC
CASSADGGHYEQYF
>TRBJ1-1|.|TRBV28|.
TGTGCCAGCAGTTTATCAGGGATAGAGATCACTGAAGCTTTCTTT
CASSLSGIEITEAFF
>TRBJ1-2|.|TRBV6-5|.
TGTGCCAGCAGTTACGCAGGAGGCTATGGCTACACCTTC
CASSYAGGYGYTF
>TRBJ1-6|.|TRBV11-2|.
TGTGCCAGCAGCCCGGAGTACTCCTATAATTCACCCCTCCACTTT
CASSPEYSYNSPLHF
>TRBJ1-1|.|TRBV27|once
TGTGCCAGCAGAACGTGGCAGGGGAACACTGAAGCTTTCTTT
CASRTWQGNTEAFF
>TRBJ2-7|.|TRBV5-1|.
TGCGCCAGCAGCCCCAGGATGGACGAGCAGTACTTC
CASSPRMDEQYF
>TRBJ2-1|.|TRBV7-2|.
TGTGCCAGCACCCCTTGGGTGGGGGATCTCTCAGGCTCCTACAATGAGCAGTTCTTC
CASTPWVGDLSGSYNEQFF
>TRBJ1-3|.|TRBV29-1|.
TGCAGCGTTGAAGTCCAAACCAACACCATATATTTT
CSVEVQTNTIYF
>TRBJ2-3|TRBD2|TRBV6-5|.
TGTGCCAGCAGTTGGACTAGCGGGGGCGATACGCAGTATTTT
CASSWTSGGDTQYF
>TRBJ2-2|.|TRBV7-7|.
TGTGCTAGCAGCCTGGAATTGCAGAACACCGGGGAGCTGTTTTTT
CASSLELQNTGELFF
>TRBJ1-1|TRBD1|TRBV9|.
TGTGCCAGCAGCGTAGGAGGGACAGACTGGAACACTGAAGCTTTCTTT
CASSVGGTDWNTEAFF
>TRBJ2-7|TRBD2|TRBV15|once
TGTGCCACCAGCAGAGTTCAGGGTCCGGGGGGCGAGCAGTACTTC
CATSRVQGPGGEQYF
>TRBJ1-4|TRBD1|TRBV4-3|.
TGCGCCAGCAGCCAAGTTCCGGGACAGGGAGGAGAAAAACTGTTTTTT
CASSQVPGQGGEKLFF
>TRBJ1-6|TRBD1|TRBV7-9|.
TGTGCCAGCAGCTGGACAGGCGGAAATTCACCCCTCCACTTT
CASSWTGGNSPLHF
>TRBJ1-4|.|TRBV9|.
TGTGCCAGCACCGGCGGGGGCCTTAATGAAAAACTGTTTTTT
CASTGGGLNEKLFF
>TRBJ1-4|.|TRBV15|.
TGTGCCACCAGCAGACCTGGGACGGTAAATGAAAAACTGTTTTTT
CATSRPGTVNEKLFF
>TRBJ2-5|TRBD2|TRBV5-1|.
TGCGCCAGCAGCTTGGCCACTAGCGGACAAGAGACCCAGTACTTC
CASSLATSGQETQYF